Listed below are T cell receptor beta chains from one sample, sequenced in a study of blood T cell repertoires in COVID-19. Data came from immunoSEQ multiplex PCR; TCRdb stores just in-frame clones and leaves some out. The table includes approximately 160,000 clones, less than 90% detected once. Material: PBMCs or T cells enriched from blood (not recorded which). The receptors derive from a woman aged 45-65 years who had recovered from COVID-19. Each CDR3 is given with its conserved first and last residue. The D gene is left open where the match is weak. Clone size, where shown, is once, few, many, or a class for clones that have expanded.

CDR3 DNA	CDR3 protein	clone size	CDR3 length	D gene	J gene	V gene
TGTGCCAGCTCACCACCCAGGGACAACGCTAGGGGCTACACCTTC	CASSPPRDNARGYTF	once	15	-	TRBJ1-2	TRBV18
TGTGCCAGCAGTCATGAGGTGGGTGAAGCTTTCTTT	CASSHEVGEAFF	-	12	-	TRBJ1-1	TRBV6-2/TRBV6-3
TGCGCCAGCAGCCAAGAAGGGGGGGGATACACTGAAGCTTTCTTT	CASSQEGGGYTEAFF	-	15	-	TRBJ1-1	TRBV4-3
TGTGCCAGCAGGGAGGCAGATACGCAGTATTTT	CASREADTQYF	-	11	-	TRBJ2-3	TRBV28
TGTGCCAGCACCCTACTAGCGGGAGACACCGGGGAGCTGTTTTTT	CASTLLAGDTGELFF	-	15	TRBD2	TRBJ2-2	TRBV2
TGTGCCAGCAGCCGGGCCGGGACACGAGGAAAACTGTTTTTT	CASSRAGTRGKLFF	few	14	-	TRBJ1-4	TRBV5-4
TGTGCCAGCAGCTTGGGGCCAGACTCCTATGGCTACACCTTC	CASSLGPDSYGYTF	-	14	-	TRBJ1-2	TRBV5-6
TGTGCCAGCAGCTCCGGGACAGTCTACAATGAGCAGTTCTTC	CASSSGTVYNEQFF	-	14	TRBD1	TRBJ2-1	TRBV11-3
TGTGCCAGTAGTATCCAGAGGAGCACCATATATTTT	CASSIQRSTIYF	-	12	-	TRBJ1-3	TRBV19
TGCGCCAGCGCGGACAGGGAAAGCACTAACTATGGCTACACCTTC	CASADRESTNYGYTF	-	15	TRBD1	TRBJ1-2	TRBV5-1
TGTGCCAGCAGCTCGATAAACAGGGCCGGGGAGCTGTTTTTT	CASSSINRAGELFF	few	14	-	TRBJ2-2	TRBV11-2
TGTGCCAGCTCACCGGGACAGGGACCTGGAAACACCATATATTTT	CASSPGQGPGNTIYF	-	15	TRBD1	TRBJ1-3	TRBV18
TGTGCCACGGGGGGATTGTGGAAGGAAAAACTGTTTTTT	CATGGLWKEKLFF	few	13	-	TRBJ1-4	TRBV6-4
TGTGCCAGCAGCTCCCCCGTGACTAGAATAAATGAGCAGTTCTTC	CASSSPVTRINEQFF	-	15	-	TRBJ2-1	TRBV7-2
TGCGCCAGCAGCTTGGAGAGTTACAGGGCCGCCTACACCTTC	CASSLESYRAAYTF	-	14	-	TRBJ1-2	TRBV5-1
TGTGCCAGTAGTAGCCCAGGGGGAGTAAGGACTGAAGCTTTCTTT	CASSSPGGVRTEAFF	-	15	TRBD1	TRBJ1-1	TRBV19
TGTGCCAGCAGCTCCCGGGAGGAAATCATCTATGGCTACACCTTC	CASSSREEIIYGYTF	once	15	-	TRBJ1-2	TRBV9
TGTGCCAGCAGTGTGAAAGGGGCGCAGGCTTTCTTT	CASSVKGAQAFF	-	12	-	TRBJ1-1	TRBV2
TGTGCCAGCAGCTTAGTAGGGGGAATAATGAATTCACCCCTCCACTTT	CASSLVGGIMNSPLHF	-	16	-	TRBJ1-6	TRBV7-8
TGTGCCAGCAGCCGATTGGACACCAACTATGGCTACACCTTC	CASSRLDTNYGYTF	-	14	-	TRBJ1-2	TRBV11-2
TGTGCCAGCAGCCCTGGACAGGGGAACACCGGGGAGCTGTTTTTT	CASSPGQGNTGELFF	-	15	TRBD1	TRBJ2-2	TRBV5-5
TGCGCCAGCAGCTTGGCTCCAGGGGGTCATGAAAAACTGTTTTTT	CASSLAPGGHEKLFF	once	15	TRBD1	TRBJ1-4	TRBV5-1
TGCGCCAGCCGGACAGCACCTTGGGATGAGCAGTTCTTC	CASRTAPWDEQFF	-	13	-	TRBJ2-1	TRBV5-1
TGTGCCAGCAGCGCGGTCCGAGTGGCGGGAGGGAACTACAATGAGCAGTTCTTC	CASSAVRVAGGNYNEQFF	few	18	TRBD2	TRBJ2-1	TRBV13
TGTGCCTTAAGTCGGGGGGTCGATGGCTACACCTTC	CALSRGVDGYTF	once	12	-	TRBJ1-2	TRBV30
TGTGCCAGCAGTTACTCCGGGCAGGGGGCGTTCTTC	CASSYSGQGAFF	-	12	TRBD1	TRBJ2-1	TRBV6-6
TGTGCCAGCAGCGGTATTTCTGGAAACACCATATATTTT	CASSGISGNTIYF	once	13	-	TRBJ1-3	TRBV9
TGTGCCAGCAGCCGGAAACAACAACCAGGGGCTTCAACCCCTAATTCACCCCTCCACTTT	CASSRKQQPGASTPNSPLHF	-	20	-	TRBJ1-6	TRBV27
TGTGCCAGCAGCTTTGAACAGGGGGCAGGCAGGGCTGAAGCTTTCTTT	CASSFEQGAGRAEAFF	-	16	-	TRBJ1-1	TRBV12-1
TGTGCCAGCAGTTACGGTGTGGGCGTCGGCACTGAAGCTTTCTTT	CASSYGVGVGTEAFF	-	15	-	TRBJ1-1	TRBV6-2/TRBV6-3
TGTGCCAGCAGTAAACGGACTGGTCGATCACCCCTCCACTTT	CASSKRTGRSPLHF	-	14	-	TRBJ1-6	TRBV6-2/TRBV6-3
TGTGCCAGCAGTTTAAGGGACAGCTATGGCTACACCTTC	CASSLRDSYGYTF	-	13	TRBD1	TRBJ1-2	TRBV27